Shown below are 2 T cell receptor beta chains from a single sample sequenced in a study of CD8+ T cells in alopecia areata. Extraction of RNA preceded its reverse transcription into cDNA, which served as the sequencing template. TCRdb's table, derived via immunoSEQ multiplex PCR, lists solely in-frame clones and lacks some. Here the sample spans roughly 200,000 clones, around three fifths being singletons. Treatment: oral pan-JAK inhibitor, 5-10 mg twice daily. Source: CD8+ T cells sorted from blood, taken at week 24, from a patient treated with tofacitinib. Receptors originate from a human donor with alopecia areata.

The chain's CDR3 is CSVDRTGGDTEAFF. CDR3 sequence (DNA): TGCAGCGTTGACAGGACAGGGGGGGACACTGAAGCTTTCTTT. The chain links TRBV29-1 to TRBJ1-1; 10 bases align to TRBD1. The CDR3 totals 14 residues. The germline CDR1 and CDR2 sequences are SQVTM and ANQGSEA. Trimming removed 3 bases from V and 3 bases from J; junction bases left unmatched: 4.

The chain combines TRBV30 with TRBJ2-1; the match to TRBD1 covers 7 bases. Germline V CDR1 and CDR2: GTSNPN, SVGIG (reference sequence). CDR3 length: 12 residues. J lost 5 bases, V lost 7 bases, and 5 bases had no gene match. CDR3 residues: CALGQIDNEQFF. In nucleotides, the CDR3 is TGTGCCTTGGGACAGATCGACAATGAGCAGTTCTTC.